This T cell receptor beta chain was identified during a study of shared clonotypes between healthy human individuals. Donors were healthy HIV-negative adults without recent acute infections or vaccinations. Each PCR replicate from the sorted subsets contained around 0.2 ug DNA, which is some 30,000 T cell genomes. The repertoire was sequenced with immunoSEQ multiplex PCR; TCRdb's copy has only in-frame clones and lacks some. The data hold approximately 1.5 million clones, with around 98.5% observed a single time. This CDR3 is 16 amino acids long. CDR1 KGHSH and CDR2 LQKENI come from the germline V gene. V dropped 3 bases and J dropped 8 bases, with 20 bases sitting between them.

The clonotype comes from a young man in good health. The chain combines TRBV18 with TRBJ2-4; either TRBD1 or TRBD2 may supply D (5 bases each). Sequencing was performed on naive CD4+ T cells sorted from blood. Subset meaning: CD45RA+ positively selected. CDR3 sequence (DNA): TGTGCCAGCTCACCTGTCGGCCGGGACCCGGCCCACATTCAGTACTTC. It is translated as CASSPVGRDPAHIQYF.